These 8 T cell receptor beta chains came from one sample sequenced in a study of blood T cells in healthy people across ages. Then a second PCR, running about 6 to 12 cycles, was carried out with a sample-barcoded 5' primer and a J-beta primer mix. TCRdb re-derived calls from the 5' RACE reads in MiXCR, one entry per CDR3 protein. The sample includes some 930,000 distinct CDR3 sequences, roughly 29% of them seen just once. These data are also associated with another study on T cells of mothers and their children.

Sequenced: blood. These receptors all stem from a woman aged 40 to 50 in good health.

The chain carries TRBV25-1 and TRBJ2-5, with D maybe TRBD1 (5 bases). Germline V gene lookup returns CDR1 MGHDK and CDR2 SYGVNS. V shed 7 bases and J shed 4 bases, with 10 bases lying between them. This CDR3 spans 12 amino acids. The CDR3 loop reads CASNQGVETQYF. In nucleotides, the CDR3 is TGTGCCAGCAATCAGGGTGTAGAGACCCAGTACTTC.

This clonotype was counted a few times. This chain joins TRBV30 and TRBJ2-7, with TRBD1 identical over 8 bases. The J segment lost 1 base and the V segment lost 2 bases, leaving 7 bases of the junction unmatched. The CDR3 totals 15 residues. CDR1 GTSNPN and CDR2 SVGIG come from the germline V gene (reference sequence). The CDR3 DNA reads TGTGCCTGGAGTAGTCCGGGACAGGTATCCTACGAGCAGTACTTC. Protein product: CAWSSPGQVSYEQYF.

There are many counts of this clonotype. This chain links TRBV7-9 with TRBJ2-1; D remains ambiguous. Germline V gene data show CDR1 as SEHNR and CDR2 as FQNEAQ (reference sequence). V was pared by 7 bases and J by 3 bases, with 7 bases between. The CDR3 runs to 12 residues. Here the CDR3 DNA reads TGTGCCAGCATCCCGATCTACAATGAGCAGTTCTTC. It is translated as CASIPIYNEQFF. Variable domain in full (rest from reference TRBV7-9 and TRBJ2-1): DTGVSQNPRHKITKRGQNVTFRCDPISEHNRLYWYRQTLGQGPEFLTYFQNEAQLEKSRLLSDRFSAERPKGSFSTLEIQRTEQGDSAMYLCASIPIYNEQFFGPGTRLTVL.

The chain joins TRBV12-3 or TRBV12-4 to TRBJ2-5; D might be TRBD2 (5 bases). The CDR3 has 13 amino acids. Trimming left V 5 bases short and J 2 bases short, with 9 bases between. The DNA of the CDR3 is TGTGCCAGCAGTCGGACTCCGCAAGAGACCCAGTACTTC. Translation gives CASSRTPQETQYF.

The genes are TRBV30 and TRBJ2-6; D is unresolved. Per germline, CDR1 GTSNPN and CDR2 SVGIG (reference sequence). The CDR3 length is 15 residues. The ends were cut back, 4 bases at V and 4 bases at J, with 14 bases in the middle. The CDR3 spells CAWKPPYLGANVLTF. CDR3 sequence (DNA): TGTGCCTGGAAGCCGCCTTACCTAGGGGCCAACGTCCTGACTTTC.

With respect to this clonotype: The junction differs from germline at one of its ends, possibly a read error. The gene calls are TRBV7-9 and TRBJ2-5; 7 bases match TRBD1. In germline, CDR1 is SEHNR, CDR2 FQNEAQ (reference sequence). This CDR3 is built from 11 residues. The CDR3 bases are TGTACCAGCGACAGGGTTGAGACCCAGTACTTC. Amino acids: CTSDRVETQYF. Full variable domain (rest looked up from reference TRBV7-9 and TRBJ2-5): DTGVSQNPRHKITKRGQNVTFRCDPISEHNRLYWYRQTLGQGPEFLTYFQNEAQLEKSRLLSDRFSAERPKGSFSTLEIQRTEQGDSAMYLCTSDRVETQYFGPGTRLLVL.

This clonotype was detected once. The V gene is TRBV28, the J gene TRBJ2-3, with 7 nucleotides matching TRBD2. Germline values: CDR1 MDHEN, CDR2 SYDVKM. V lost 6 bases and J lost 0; bases outside the gene matches: 9. This CDR3 has 16 amino acids. The CDR3: CASRPLAVRSTDTQYF. The CDR3 DNA reads TGTGCCAGCAGGCCCCTAGCGGTTAGAAGCACAGATACGCAGTATTTT.

This clonotype was found many times. The CDR3 region is CSWGAAGASDEQYF. In DNA form, the CDR3 reads TGCAGCTGGGGGGCTGCGGGGGCTAGCGACGAGCAGTACTTC. The genes are TRBV20-1 and TRBJ2-5; a weak D match, TRBD2 (7 bases). The DNA end lines up better with TRBJ2-7; the J call may be wrong. Looked up from germline, CDR1 is DFQATT and CDR2 is SNEGSKA (reference sequence). This CDR3 is 14 amino acids long.